Following are 28 T cell receptor beta chains from one sample sequenced in a study of T cell repertoires in cytomegalovirus infection. TCRdb reprocessed the reads via MiXCR and lists one record per CDR3 protein. The sample has roughly 990,000 distinct CDR3 sequences; roughly 30% are singletons. No antigen is known for these receptors. Source: cultured CD8+ T cells from PBMCs, taken from culture after CMV antigen stimulation. The receptors shown here come from a human donor in good health (CMV status not recorded). Some clones in this sample may be carry-over from other donors' samples.

V is TRBV29-1 and J is TRBJ2-3; 8 positions match TRBD2. V lost 4 bases and J lost 5; bases outside the gene matches: 11. Germline CDR1 SQVTM, CDR2 ANQGSEA. The CDR3 length is 15 residues. The CDR3 DNA reads as TGCAGCGTTGTGGAAGCGGGGGACGCCGGAGATACGCAGTATTTT. This sequence encodes CSVVEAGDAGDTQYF.

The chain has TRBV29-1 and TRBJ2-1; 9 bases align to TRBD1. The CDR3 is 16 residues long. The V and J ends lost 0 bases and 7 bases, in that order; junction bases with no gene match: 10. The V gene's germline CDR1 is SQVTM and CDR2 ANQGSEA. The CDR3 reads CSVEEIWDRVGNEQFF. The CDR3 DNA reads TGCAGCGTTGAAGAGATTTGGGACAGGGTAGGGAATGAGCAGTTCTTC.

The V gene is TRBV25-1, the J gene TRBJ1-6; D is unclear. V lost 2 bases, J lost 6 bases, and 8 bases lay in between. CDR1 and CDR2 (germline): MGHDK, SYGVNS. This CDR3 is 14 amino acids long. The CDR3: CASSESSPNSPLHF. For the CDR3, the DNA is TGTGCCAGCAGTGAAAGCAGCCCTAATTCACCCCTCCACTTT.

V gene TRBV28 combines with J gene TRBJ2-4, with 9 bases identical to TRBD1. Germline V CDR1 and CDR2: MDHEN, SYDVKM. The CDR3 spans 16 residues. J gave up 6 bases and V 5 bases, and 11 bases lay outside the gene matches. DNA for the CDR3: TGTGCCAGCAGTGCCCTACAGGGGGCGCCGGGAAACATTCAGTACTTC. This sequence encodes CASSALQGAPGNIQYF.

This clonotype was picked up many times. The CDR3 region has the DNA TGTGCCAGCAGCTTCGGGGGGAATGAAGCTTTCTTT. This encodes CASSFGGNEAFF. The chain joins TRBV7-9 to TRBJ1-1; perhaps TRBD1 as D (5 bases). Looked up from germline, CDR1 is SEHNR and CDR2 is FQNEAQ (reference sequence). This CDR3 has 12 amino acids. V was shortened by 3 bases and J by 7 bases, with 9 bases between the two germline ends.

This clonotype was counted ten times or more. The V and J genes are TRBV4-1 and TRBJ1-1; D is ambiguous. The germline V gene encodes CDR1 MGHRA and CDR2 YSYEKL. V gave up 3 bases and J gave up 8 bases, with 13 bases separating them. The CDR3 runs to 13 residues. CDR3 DNA sequence: TGCGCCAGCAGCCAGAACCAGGAGAGGGAAGCTTTCTTT. It translates to CASSQNQEREAFF.

This clonotype turned up a few times. This chain connects TRBV7-6 to TRBJ1-1; D perhaps matches TRBD1 (6 bases). The germline V gene has CDR1 SGHVS and CDR2 FNYEAQ. This CDR3 comprises 15 residues. The V and J ends lost 1 base and 3 bases respectively, with 12 bases between them. CDR3 DNA sequence: TGTGCCAGCAGCTTAGTGCAGGGGCTCGACACTGAAGCTTTCTTT. It specifies CASSLVQGLDTEAFF.

The chain uses TRBV27 and TRBJ2-3; D possibly corresponds to TRBD2 (5 bases). The CDR3 runs to 17 residues. V lost 0 bases and J 1 base, leaving 14 bases between the germline ends. Germline CDR1 and CDR2: MNHEY and SMNVEV (reference sequence). In DNA, the CDR3 is TGTGCCAGCAGTTTATCGATTAGGAGGTCCCGCACAGATACGCAGTATTTT. This gives the protein CASSLSIRRSRTDTQYF.

This clonotype was recorded a few times. The chain links TRBV12-3 or TRBV12-4 to TRBJ2-2; TRBD2 agrees at 12 bases. The junction had 8 bases not matched to a gene; V was cut back by 6 bases and J by 6 bases. The CDR3 contains 16 residues. The CDR3: CASSPSGGANPGELFF. CDR3 sequence (DNA): TGTGCCAGCAGCCCTAGCGGGGGGGCGAATCCCGGGGAGCTGTTTTTT.

This clonotype was picked up a small number of times. The V call is TRBV5-1, the J call TRBJ1-1; TRBD1 aligns across 8 bases. Germline V gene data show CDR1 as SGHRS and CDR2 as YFSETQ. The CDR3 loop spans 14 amino acids. V trimming: 4 bases; J trimming: 6 bases; junction bases outside the gene matches: 8. The CDR3 DNA follows: TGCGCCAGCAGCGTACAGGGGGGAGTGCCTGAAGCTTTCTTT. Translating it yields CASSVQGGVPEAFF.

The gene calls are TRBV5-5 and TRBJ2-3; D gene uncertain. Trimming removed 6 bases from V and 4 bases from J, with 9 bases in between. The CDR3 is 12 amino acids. Per germline, CDR1 SGHKS and CDR2 YYEKEE (reference sequence). CDR3 loop: CASTAPPDTQYF. The CDR3 coding sequence is TGTGCCAGCACCGCCCCTCCAGATACGCAGTATTTT.

J is TRBJ1-4 and V is TRBV19; D not certain. The CDR3 has 15 residues. V was pared by 3 bases and J by 0 bases, with 8 bases between. Germline lookup yields CDR1 LNHDA and CDR2 SQIVND (reference sequence). The CDR3 region has the DNA TGTGCCAGTAGTATGTCGGTTGCAACTAATGAAAAACTGTTTTTT. Its translation: CASSMSVATNEKLFF.

This CDR3 is CAIGQGATEAFF. The CDR3 nucleotides read TGTGCCATTGGACAGGGGGCCACTGAAGCTTTCTTT. The rearrangement links TRBV6-1 to TRBJ1-1, with 11 bases lining up with TRBD1. The CDR3 has 12 amino acids. CDR1 is MNHNS, CDR2 SASEGT, per germline. Germline trimming cut 10 bases from V and 4 bases from J; bases unmatched to any gene: 2.

This chain links TRBV15 with TRBJ2-3; a weak D match, TRBD2 (5 bases). Trimming cost V 0 bases and J 6 bases, with 7 bases left between them. This CDR3 is 13 amino acids long. From germline, CDR1 is LNHNV and CDR2 YYDKDF (reference sequence). The CDR3 nucleotides read TGTGCCACCAGCAGAGATCGGAGGGATACGCAGTATTTT. Translation: CATSRDRRDTQYF.

This clonotype was seen more than once but under ten times. J is TRBJ2-5 and V is TRBV7-9; the D gene is possibly TRBD2 (5 bases). Germline CDR1 and CDR2: SEHNR and FQNEAQ (reference sequence). V was trimmed by 2 bases and J by 5 bases, leaving 15 bases between them. This CDR3 has 15 residues. The CDR3 loop is CASSLSTTPGETQYF. The CDR3 nucleotides are TGTGCCAGCAGCTTATCGACTACCCCTGGGGAGACCCAGTACTTC.

The genes are TRBV6-2 or TRBV6-3 and TRBJ2-4, with D uncertain. The CDR3 has 14 amino acids. CDR1 is MNHEY, CDR2 SVGEGT, per germline. Trimming pared 8 bases from V and 1 base from J, leaving 12 bases between. CDR3 DNA sequence: TGTGCCAGCCCCCGGACCGTGGCCAAAAACATTCAGTACTTC. Encoded protein: CASPRTVAKNIQYF.

The sample holds a few counts of this clonotype. This chain links TRBV4-1 with TRBJ1-3; D uncertain. Germline V lookup: CDR1 MGHRA, CDR2 YSYEKL. This CDR3 contains 13 residues. Between the trimmed V and J ends, which lost 0 bases and 6 bases, there was a span of 6 bases. This chain's CDR3 is CASSQEPENTIYF. The CDR3, as DNA: TGCGCCAGCAGCCAAGAGCCCGAAAACACCATATATTTT.

This chain uses TRBV7-9 with TRBJ1-1, with D maybe TRBD1 (5 bases). Looked up from germline, CDR1 is SEHNR and CDR2 is FQNEAQ (reference sequence). Trimming stripped 5 bases from V and 3 bases from J, with 16 bases between. The CDR3 totals 15 residues. The CDR3: CASSPSGAKDTEAFF. The CDR3, as DNA: TGTGCCAGCAGCCCTTCTGGGGCGAAGGACACTGAAGCTTTCTTT. Based on the CDR3 plus reference TRBV7-9 and TRBJ1-1, the full variable domain is DTGVSQNPRHKITKRGQNVTFRCDPISEHNRLYWYRQTLGQGPEFLTYFQNEAQLEKSRLLSDRFSAERPKGSFSTLEIQRTEQGDSAMYLCASSPSGAKDTEAFFGQGTRLTVV.

This rearrangement joins TRBV6-5 to TRBJ2-5, with D perhaps matching TRBD2 (5 bases). Trimming removed 2 bases from V and 5 bases from J, with 9 bases in between. The V gene's germline CDR1 is MNHEY and CDR2 SVGAGI. This CDR3 is built from 13 residues. The CDR3: CASSYGLAETQYF. As DNA, the CDR3 is TGTGCCAGCAGTTACGGGCTAGCCGAGACCCAGTACTTC.

This chain uses TRBV12-3 or TRBV12-4 with TRBJ1-1, with 7 nucleotides matching TRBD1. V dropped 2 bases and J dropped 6; count of bases not matched to a gene: 18. The CDR3 runs 18 residues. CDR3 nucleotide sequence: TGTGCCAGCAGTTTACTATTTTGGGAACGAGGGGGCTTCGCTGAAGCTTTCTTT. Translated, it gives CASSLLFWERGGFAEAFF.

CDR3: CASSLVYPGENTGELFF. The CDR3 coding sequence is TGTGCCAGCAGCTTAGTTTATCCAGGGGAGAACACCGGGGAGCTGTTTTTT. The chain joins TRBV11-2 to TRBJ2-2; possible D gene TRBD1, 6 bases. Trimming shortened V by 1 base and J by 1 base, and 13 bases separated the two germline ends. Germline lookup yields CDR1 SGHAT and CDR2 FQNNGV. This CDR3 spans 17 amino acids.

The gene calls are TRBV7-8 and TRBJ2-7; TRBD1 matches at 11 bases. Per the germline V gene, CDR1 is SGHVS and CDR2 is FQNEAQ. V lost 5 bases and J lost 1; bases outside the gene matches: 4. The CDR3 loop spans 15 amino acids. The CDR3 reads CASSEGTGGSYEQYV. The DNA of the CDR3 is TGTGCCAGCAGCGAGGGGACAGGGGGTTCCTACGAGCAGTACGTC.

The rearrangement uses TRBV6-1 and TRBJ1-2, with D possibly TRBD1 on 6 matching bases. The V gene lost 2 bases and the J gene lost 4 bases, with 14 bases spanning the gap. The germline V gene has CDR1 MNHNS and CDR2 SASEGT. The CDR3 totals 15 residues. Written as DNA, the CDR3 is TGTGCCAGCAGTGAATTAGGGACAAACATCTATGGCTACACCTTC. It yields the protein CASSELGTNIYGYTF.

This clonotype was seen at least ten times. The CDR3, as DNA: TGTGCCAGCAGCCGGGGGTGGCGGGGGCTAAATCAGCCCCAGCATTTT. Its translation is CASSRGWRGLNQPQHF. The J gene is TRBJ1-5, the V gene TRBV12-3 or TRBV12-4; tentatively, D is TRBD1 (6 bases). V dropped 6 bases and J dropped 4 bases, with 19 bases sitting between them. This CDR3 spans 16 amino acids.

The chain links TRBV6-5 to TRBJ2-7, with D unresolved. Deletions cut 3 bases from V and 2 bases from J, with 8 bases between. CDR3 length: 13 residues. Germline V gene sequence: CDR1 MNHEY, CDR2 SVGAGI. CDR3 residues: CASSYLLAYEQYF. The CDR3 nucleotides are TGTGCCAGCAGTTATCTCTTGGCCTACGAGCAGTACTTC.

The V gene is TRBV4-2, the J gene TRBJ1-6; D unresolved. V lost 1 base to trimming and J lost 5 bases, with 9 bases between them. CDR1 is LGHNA, CDR2 YNFKEQ, per germline. The length of the CDR3 is 15 residues. The CDR3 is CASSQGGNDNSPLHF. The CDR3, as DNA: TGTGCCAGCAGCCAAGGTGGAAACGATAATTCACCCCTCCACTTT.

This clonotype was seen a single time. The chain recombines TRBV12-5 with TRBJ2-2; 7 bases line up with TRBD2. V lost 6 bases, J lost 6 bases, and 7 bases stayed unmatched. The germline V gene has CDR1 LGHNT and CDR2 FRNRAP. CDR3 length: 14 amino acids. CDR3 amino acids: CASGPGGLAGELFF. The CDR3 nucleotides are TGTGCTAGTGGCCCCGGGGGGTTGGCCGGGGAGCTGTTTTTT. Based on the CDR3 plus reference TRBV12-5 and TRBJ2-2, the full variable domain is DARVTQTPRHKVTEMGQEVTMRCQPILGHNTVFWYRQTMMQGLELLAYFRNRAPLDDSGMPKDRFSAEMPDATLATLKIQPSEPRDSAVYFCASGPGGLAGELFFGEGSRLTVL.

In this sample, this clonotype turned up a few times. J is TRBJ1-1 and V is TRBV7-9, with D possibly TRBD1 on 6 matching bases. Germline CDR1 reads SEHNR; CDR2 reads FQNEAQ (reference sequence). V lost 6 bases, J lost 12 bases, and 14 bases lay in between. This CDR3 is 11 amino acids long. The CDR3 DNA reads as TGTGCCAGCAGGTGGACAGAGACTACTTTCTTT. It codes for CASRWTETTFF.